The rows below give T cell receptor beta chains drawn from one sample of a study of technical replicates of blood from a few donors. Some clones are missing from TCRdb's copy, which holds only in-frame ones; the method was immunoSEQ multiplex PCR. The sample contains more than 75,000 clones, 94% of which appear only once. What was sequenced was T cells isolated from PBMCs. The receptors were gathered from a human donor in good health. Each CDR3 is given with its conserved first and last residue. The D gene is left open where the match is weak.

>TRBV5-1|TRBJ2-3|.
CASSLTGTDTQYF
TGCGCCAGCAGCTTGACAGGGACGGATACGCAGTATTTT
>TRBV28|TRBJ2-1|TRBD2
CASSSSGGGEQFF
TGTGCCAGCAGTTCGTCCGGGGGGGGAGAGCAGTTCTTC
>TRBV4-1|TRBJ2-7|TRBD2
CASSPLSGRADYEQYF
TGCGCCAGCAGCCCACTCAGCGGGAGGGCCGACTACGAGCAGTACTTC
>TRBV5-4|TRBJ2-3|.
CASSEGQTDTQYF
TGTGCCAGCAGCGAAGGACAGACAGATACGCAGTATTTT
>TRBV6-1|TRBJ2-1|.
CALEGVGGYNEQFF
TGTGCCTTAGAGGGGGTTGGGGGCTACAATGAGCAGTTCTTC
>TRBV7-8|TRBJ1-2|TRBD1
CASSLFFGQGKEYGYTF
TGTGCCAGCAGCTTATTCTTCGGACAGGGGAAGGAGTATGGCTACACCTTC
>TRBV27|TRBJ2-2|.
CASSLSPFTGELFF
TGTGCCAGCAGTTTATCCCCTTTCACCGGGGAGCTGTTTTTT
>TRBV10-3|TRBJ1-1|.
CAISQERGTEAFF
TGTGCCATCAGCCAGGAACGGGGTACTGAAGCTTTCTTT
>TRBV18|TRBJ2-2|.
CASSLQAQVNTGELFF
TGTGCCAGCTCACTTCAGGCACAGGTGAACACCGGGGAGCTGTTTTTT
>TRBV4-1|TRBJ2-3|TRBD1
CASSHILRDRGTDTQYF
TGCGCCAGCAGCCATATTCTCCGGGACAGGGGTACAGATACGCAGTATTTT
>TRBV19|TRBJ2-2|TRBD2
CASSIVAGGHGELFF
TGTGCCAGTAGTATAGTAGCGGGAGGGCACGGGGAGCTGTTTTTT
>TRBV7-2|TRBJ2-1|TRBD1
CASSLVGQGGNEQFF
TGTGCCAGCAGCTTAGTAGGACAGGGCGGGAATGAGCAGTTCTTC
>TRBV9|TRBJ1-2|TRBD1
CASSPSTGSNYGYTF
TGTGCCAGCAGCCCCTCGACAGGGTCTAACTATGGCTACACCTTC
>TRBV30|TRBJ2-7|TRBD1
CAWSGKGALGYEQYF
TGTGCCTGGAGTGGAAAGGGGGCTCTCGGGTACGAGCAGTACTTC
>TRBV2|TRBJ2-1|.
CATPRGAKEQFF
TGTGCCACCCCCCGGGGAGCGAAGGAGCAGTTCTTC